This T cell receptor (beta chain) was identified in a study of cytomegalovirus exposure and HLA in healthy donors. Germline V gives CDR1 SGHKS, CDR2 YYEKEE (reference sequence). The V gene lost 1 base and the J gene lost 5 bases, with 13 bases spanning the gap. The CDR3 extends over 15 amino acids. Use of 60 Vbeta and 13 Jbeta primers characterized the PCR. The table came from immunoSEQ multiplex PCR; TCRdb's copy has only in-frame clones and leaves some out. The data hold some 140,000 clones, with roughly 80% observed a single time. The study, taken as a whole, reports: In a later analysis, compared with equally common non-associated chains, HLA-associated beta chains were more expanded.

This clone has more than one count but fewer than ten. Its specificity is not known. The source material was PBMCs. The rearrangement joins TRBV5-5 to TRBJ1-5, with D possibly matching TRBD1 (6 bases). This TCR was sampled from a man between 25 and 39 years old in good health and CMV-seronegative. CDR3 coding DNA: TGTGCCAGCAGCTTGCAGGGAGGGGGTCATCAGCCCCAGCATTTT. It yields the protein CASSLQGGGHQPQHF.